This TCR beta chain was found in a study of shared clonotypes between healthy human individuals. General study findings and limits: A handful of donors showed sharing of approximately 5% of naive CD4 clonotypes.

The naive CD8 population came from CD45RO-negative cells selected for CCR7, without terminally differentiated effector memory CD45RA+ cells. This clone was seen more than once but under ten times. Its specificity is not known. Here immunoSEQ multiplex PCR was the method, and the copy in TCRdb shows in-frame clones only, minus some. The sample lists around 2,000,000 clones, roughly 91% occurring once. This CDR3 contains 14 residues. Germline loops: CDR1 SGHNT, CDR2 YYREEE (reference sequence). V lost 4 bases to trimming and J lost 2 bases; unmatched junction nucleotides: 2. The sample comprised naive CD8+ T cells from PBMCs. The TCR originated in a young man in good health. Some clones in this sample may be carry-over from other donors' samples. The chain carries TRBV5-4 and TRBJ1-2, with 10 bases aligning to TRBD1. The CDR3 nucleotides read TGTGCCAGCAGCGAGGACAGGGGGAACTATGGCTACACCTTC. Encoded protein: CASSEDRGNYGYTF.